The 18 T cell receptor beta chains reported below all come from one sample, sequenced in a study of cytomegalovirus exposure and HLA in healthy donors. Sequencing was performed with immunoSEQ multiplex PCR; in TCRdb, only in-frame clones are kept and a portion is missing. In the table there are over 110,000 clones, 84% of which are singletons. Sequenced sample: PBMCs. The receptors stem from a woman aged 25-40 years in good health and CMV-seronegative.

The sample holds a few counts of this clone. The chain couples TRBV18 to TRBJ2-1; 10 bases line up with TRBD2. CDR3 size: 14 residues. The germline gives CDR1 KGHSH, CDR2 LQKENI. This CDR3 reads CATSGVISYNEQFF. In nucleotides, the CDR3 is TGTGCTACTAGCGGGGTGATCTCCTACAATGAGCAGTTCTTC.

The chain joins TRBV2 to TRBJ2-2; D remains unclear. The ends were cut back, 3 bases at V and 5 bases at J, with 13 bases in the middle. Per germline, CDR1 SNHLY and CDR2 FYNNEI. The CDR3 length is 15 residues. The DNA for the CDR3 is TGTGCCAGCAGTGATGGGCTATTGCCTACCGGGGAGCTGTTTTTT. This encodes CASSDGLLPTGELFF.

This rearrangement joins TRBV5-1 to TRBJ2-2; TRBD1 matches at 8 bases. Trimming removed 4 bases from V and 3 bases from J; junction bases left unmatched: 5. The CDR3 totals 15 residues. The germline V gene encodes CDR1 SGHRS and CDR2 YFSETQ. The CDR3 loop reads CASSPDRGDTGELFF. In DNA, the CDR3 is TGCGCCAGCAGCCCCGACAGGGGTGACACCGGGGAGCTGTTTTTT. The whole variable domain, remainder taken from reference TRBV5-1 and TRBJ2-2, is KAGVTQTPRYLIKTRGQQVTLSCSPISGHRSVSWYQQTPGQGLQFLFEYFSETQRNKGNFPGRFSGRQFSNSRSEMNVSTLELGDSALYLCASSPDRGDTGELFFGEGSRLTVL.

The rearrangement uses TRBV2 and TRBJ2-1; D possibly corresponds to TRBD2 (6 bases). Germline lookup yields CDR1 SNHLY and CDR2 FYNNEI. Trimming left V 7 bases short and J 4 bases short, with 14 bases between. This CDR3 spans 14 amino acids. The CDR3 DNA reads TGTGCCAGCACTCCCGCGGAGGGTTACAATGAGCAGTTCTTC. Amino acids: CASTPAEGYNEQFF.

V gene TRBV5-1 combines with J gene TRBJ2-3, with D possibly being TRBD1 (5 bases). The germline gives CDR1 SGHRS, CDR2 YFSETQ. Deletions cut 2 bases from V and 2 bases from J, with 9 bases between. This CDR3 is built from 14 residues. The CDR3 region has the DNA TGCGCCAGCAGCTTCCAGGGCCTCACAGATACGCAGTATTTT. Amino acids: CASSFQGLTDTQYF.

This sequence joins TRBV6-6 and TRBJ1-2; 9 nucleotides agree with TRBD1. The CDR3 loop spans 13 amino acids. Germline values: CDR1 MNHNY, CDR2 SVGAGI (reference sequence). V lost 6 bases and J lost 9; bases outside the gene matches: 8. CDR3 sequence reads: CASSPPGTGSYTF. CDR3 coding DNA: TGTGCCAGCAGCCCTCCCGGGACAGGGAGCTACACCTTC.

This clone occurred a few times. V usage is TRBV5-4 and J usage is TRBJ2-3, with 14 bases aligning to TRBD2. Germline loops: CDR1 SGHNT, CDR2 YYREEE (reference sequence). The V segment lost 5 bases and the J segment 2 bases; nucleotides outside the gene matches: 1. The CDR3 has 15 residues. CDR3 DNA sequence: TGTGCCAGCAGGACTAGCGGGGGGGCCACAGATACGCAGTATTTT. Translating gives CASRTSGGATDTQYF.

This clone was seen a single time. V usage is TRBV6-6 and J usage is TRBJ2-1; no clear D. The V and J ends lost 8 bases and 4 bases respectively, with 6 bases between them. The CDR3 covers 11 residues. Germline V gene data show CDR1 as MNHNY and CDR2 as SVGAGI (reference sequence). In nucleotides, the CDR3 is TGTGCCAGCCTAGGTTACAATGAGCAGTTCTTC. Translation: CASLGYNEQFF.

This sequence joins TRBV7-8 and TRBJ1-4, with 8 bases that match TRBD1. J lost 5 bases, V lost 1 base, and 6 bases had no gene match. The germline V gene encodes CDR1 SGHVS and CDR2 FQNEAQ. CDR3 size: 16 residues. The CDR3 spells CASSLGDRTRNEKLFF. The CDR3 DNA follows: TGTGCCAGCAGCTTAGGGGACAGGACCCGGAATGAAAAACTGTTTTTT.

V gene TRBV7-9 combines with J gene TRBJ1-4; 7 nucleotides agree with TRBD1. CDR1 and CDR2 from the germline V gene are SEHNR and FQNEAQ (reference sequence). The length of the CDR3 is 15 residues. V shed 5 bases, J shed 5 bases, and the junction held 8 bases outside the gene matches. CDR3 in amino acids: CASSGRKTGNEKLFF. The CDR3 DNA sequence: TGTGCCAGCAGCGGACGCAAGACAGGGAATGAAAAACTGTTTTTT. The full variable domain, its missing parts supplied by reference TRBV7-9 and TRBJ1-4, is DTGVSQNPRHKITKRGQNVTFRCDPISEHNRLYWYRQTLGQGPEFLTYFQNEAQLEKSRLLSDRFSAERPKGSFSTLEIQRTEQGDSAMYLCASSGRKTGNEKLFFGSGTQLSVL.

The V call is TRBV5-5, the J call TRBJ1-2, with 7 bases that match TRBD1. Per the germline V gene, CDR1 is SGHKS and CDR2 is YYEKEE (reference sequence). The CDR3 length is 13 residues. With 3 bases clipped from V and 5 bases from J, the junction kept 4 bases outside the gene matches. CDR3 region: CASSSRGDYGYTF. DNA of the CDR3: TGTGCCAGCAGCTCCAGGGGGGATTATGGCTACACCTTC. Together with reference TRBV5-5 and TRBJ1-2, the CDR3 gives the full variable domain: DAGVTQSPTHLIKTRGQQVTLRCSPISGHKSVSWYQQVLGQGPQFIFQYYEKEERGRGNFPDRFSARQFPNYSSELNVNALLLGDSALYLCASSSRGDYGYTFGSGTRLTVV.

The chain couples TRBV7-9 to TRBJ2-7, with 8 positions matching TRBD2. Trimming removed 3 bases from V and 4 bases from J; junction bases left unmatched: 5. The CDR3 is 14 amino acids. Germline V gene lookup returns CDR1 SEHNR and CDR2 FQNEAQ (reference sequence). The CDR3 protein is CASSFESGGYEQYF. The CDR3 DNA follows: TGTGCCAGCAGCTTTGAGAGCGGGGGTTACGAGCAGTACTTC.

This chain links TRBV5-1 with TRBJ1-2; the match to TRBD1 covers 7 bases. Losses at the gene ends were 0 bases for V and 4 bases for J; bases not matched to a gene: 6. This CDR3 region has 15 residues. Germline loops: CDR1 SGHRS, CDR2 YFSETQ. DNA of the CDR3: TGCGCCAGCAGCTTGGCCGCGGGACAGACCTATGGCTACACCTTC. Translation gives CASSLAAGQTYGYTF. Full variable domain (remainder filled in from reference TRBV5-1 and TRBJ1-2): KAGVTQTPRYLIKTRGQQVTLSCSPISGHRSVSWYQQTPGQGLQFLFEYFSETQRNKGNFPGRFSGRQFSNSRSEMNVSTLELGDSALYLCASSLAAGQTYGYTFGSGTRLTVV.

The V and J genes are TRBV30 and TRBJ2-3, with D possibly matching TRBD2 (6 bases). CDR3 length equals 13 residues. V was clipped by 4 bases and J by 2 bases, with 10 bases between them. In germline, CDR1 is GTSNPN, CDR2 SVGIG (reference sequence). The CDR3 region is CAWKGGATDTQYF. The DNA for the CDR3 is TGTGCCTGGAAGGGCGGGGCCACAGATACGCAGTATTTT.

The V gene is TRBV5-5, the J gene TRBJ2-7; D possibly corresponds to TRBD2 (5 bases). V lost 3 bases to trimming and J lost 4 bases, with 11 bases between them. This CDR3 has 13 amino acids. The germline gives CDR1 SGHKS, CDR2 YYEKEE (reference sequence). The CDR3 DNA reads TGTGCCAGCAGCTCCGGGGAACGGTACGAGCAGTACTTC. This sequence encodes CASSSGERYEQYF. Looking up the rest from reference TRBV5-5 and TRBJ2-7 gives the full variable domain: DAGVTQSPTHLIKTRGQQVTLRCSPISGHKSVSWYQQVLGQGPQFIFQYYEKEERGRGNFPDRFSARQFPNYSSELNVNALLLGDSALYLCASSSGERYEQYFGPGTRLTVT.

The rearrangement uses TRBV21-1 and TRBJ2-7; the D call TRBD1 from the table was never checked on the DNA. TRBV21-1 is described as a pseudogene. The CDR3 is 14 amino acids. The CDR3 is CASSPQGNPYEQYF. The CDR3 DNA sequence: TGTGCCAGCAGCCCGCAGGGGAACCCCTACGAGCAGTACTTC.

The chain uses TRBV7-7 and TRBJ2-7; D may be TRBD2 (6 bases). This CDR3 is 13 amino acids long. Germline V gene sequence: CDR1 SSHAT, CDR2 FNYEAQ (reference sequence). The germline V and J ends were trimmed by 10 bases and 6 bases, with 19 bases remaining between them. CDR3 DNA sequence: TGTGCCACCTCACCGACTAGTGAGGGCGAGCAGTACTTC. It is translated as CATSPTSEGEQYF.

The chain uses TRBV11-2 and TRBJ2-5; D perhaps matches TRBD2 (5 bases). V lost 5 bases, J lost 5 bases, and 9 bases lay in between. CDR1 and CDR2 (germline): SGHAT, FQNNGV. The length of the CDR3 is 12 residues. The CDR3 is CASSTWRETQYF. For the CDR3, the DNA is TGTGCCAGCAGCACCTGGAGGGAGACCCAGTACTTC.